This TCR beta chain was identified in a study of blood T cell repertoires in COVID-19. Sequencing used immunoSEQ multiplex PCR; TCRdb keeps in-frame clones, though not all of them. This table has around 160,000 clones, around 86% appearing once. The V gene's germline CDR1 is LGHNA and CDR2 YNFKEQ. This CDR3 contains 16 residues. J lost 3 bases, V lost 4 bases, and 11 bases had no gene match. Sequencing input: peripheral blood. The chain carries TRBV4-2 and TRBJ1-2; 7 bases are a match to TRBD1. This clonotype originated in a man older than 75 with acute or convalescent COVID-19. The DNA of the CDR3 is TGTGCCAGCAGCCGAAGTAGTGGAGGGGGCCACTATGGCTACACCTTC. Translation gives CASSRSSGGGHYGYTF.